The clone carrying this T cell receptor (beta chain) was counted many times. What it recognizes is unknown. Libraries from naive CD8 cells were generated from roughly 18,000 to 920,000 sorted cells (with 10%, 30% or 50% RNA). The CD8+CD4-CCR7+CD45RA+ phenotype defined the sorted naive CD8 T cells. This sample was included in a study of molecular identifiers for immune sequencing clone quantification. Study-wide results and limits: Highly expanded clone sizes could end up underestimated if a barcode were shared by identical TCR molecules.

Previously reported methods and listed TCR primers produced the bulk TCR libraries. MiXCR, run by TCRdb on the PCR reads, gives a single entry per CDR3 protein. Counted here are about 630,000 distinct CDR3 sequences, 25% occurring once; the ten biggest clones make up 0.7% to 0.95%. CDR1 and CDR2 from the germline V gene are SGHTA and FQGNSA. J lost 4 bases, V lost 5 bases, and 4 bases had no gene match. CDR3 length: 15 residues. V usage is TRBV7-2 and J usage is TRBJ2-3, with 12 positions matching TRBD2. Sequenced input: naive CD8+ T cells from blood, with Jurkat cell RNA spiked in. Subset in this sample: FACS-sorted CD8+CD4-CCR7+CD45RA+ naive T cells. This receptor was obtained from a human donor in good health. Some libraries in this study had Jurkat cell RNA spiked in. As DNA, the CDR3 is TGTGCCAGCAGCGAGACTAGCGGGAGCTCAGATACGCAGTATTTT. Amino acids: CASSETSGSSDTQYF.